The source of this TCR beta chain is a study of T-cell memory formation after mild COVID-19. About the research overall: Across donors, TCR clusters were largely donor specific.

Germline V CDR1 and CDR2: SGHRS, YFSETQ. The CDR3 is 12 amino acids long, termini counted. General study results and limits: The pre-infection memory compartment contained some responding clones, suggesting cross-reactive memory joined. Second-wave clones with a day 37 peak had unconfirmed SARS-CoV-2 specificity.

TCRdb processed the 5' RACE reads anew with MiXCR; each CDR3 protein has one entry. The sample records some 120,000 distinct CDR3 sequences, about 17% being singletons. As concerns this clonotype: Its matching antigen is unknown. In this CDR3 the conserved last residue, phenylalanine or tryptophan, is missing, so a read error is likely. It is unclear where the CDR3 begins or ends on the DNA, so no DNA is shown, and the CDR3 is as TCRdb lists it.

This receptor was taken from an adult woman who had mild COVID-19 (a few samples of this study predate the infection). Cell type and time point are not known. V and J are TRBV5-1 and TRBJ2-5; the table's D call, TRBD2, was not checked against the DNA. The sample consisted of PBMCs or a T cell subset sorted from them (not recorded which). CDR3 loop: CASSSRTSGRSY.